Shown below are 15 T cell receptor beta chains from a single sample sequenced in a study of blood T cells in healthy people across ages. A second PCR of roughly 7 to 11 cycles used a sample-barcoded 5' primer and a J-beta primer mix. TCRdb re-analysed the 5' RACE reads in MiXCR, keeping a single row per CDR3 protein. The sample yields approximately 800,000 distinct CDR3 sequences, around 62% seen once. Sequences were obtained from blood. The origin of the receptors is a man between 25 and 39 years old in good health.

V usage is TRBV15 and J usage is TRBJ2-1; maybe TRBD1 (6 bases). The V gene lost 0 bases and the J gene lost 0 bases, with 12 bases spanning the gap. Germline assignment: CDR1 LNHNV and CDR2 YYDKDF (reference sequence). The length of the CDR3 is 17 residues. The CDR3 DNA sequence: TGTGCCACCAGCAGAGATGAGGGGGTCCCCTCCTACAATGAGCAGTTCTTC. This sequence encodes CATSRDEGVPSYNEQFF.

The chain carries TRBV4-3 and TRBJ2-3; D is unclear. This CDR3 is 15 amino acids long. Germline-derived CDR1 and CDR2 are LGHNA and YSLEER. Trimming removed 4 bases at V and 4 bases at J, with 15 bases between. CDR3 DNA: TGCGCCAGCAGCCCCCACAATCGGGCCCCAGATACGCAGTATTTT. This encodes CASSPHNRAPDTQYF.

The gene calls are TRBV12-3 or TRBV12-4 and TRBJ2-4; D is perhaps TRBD1 (6 bases). The DNA end favors TRBJ2-7, so the J call may be wrong. This CDR3 spans 15 amino acids. This CDR3 reads CASSLYRARVDEQYF. The CDR3 region has the DNA TGTGCCAGCAGTTTATACAGGGCAAGGGTTGACGAGCAGTACTTC.

The gene calls are TRBV5-1 and TRBJ2-4; the match to TRBD2 covers 11 bases. The DNA end is more similar to TRBJ2-5, so the J call may be wrong. The germline V gene encodes CDR1 SGHRS and CDR2 YFSETQ. This CDR3 comprises 15 residues. In DNA, the CDR3 is TGCGCCAGCAATATCGACGGACTAGCGGGTGAGACCCAGTACTTC. This sequence encodes CASNIDGLAGETQYF.

The chain is built from TRBV5-5 and TRBJ2-6; D perhaps matches TRBD1 (5 bases). Germline CDR1 and CDR2: SGHKS and YYEKEE (reference sequence). The CDR3 is made up of 17 amino acids. V gave up 4 bases and J gave up 3 bases, with 17 bases separating them. The CDR3 sequence is CASSHPLRVNGANVLTF. DNA of the CDR3: TGTGCCAGCAGCCACCCCCTCAGGGTCAATGGGGCCAACGTCCTGACTTTC.

This clonotype was counted only a few times. The chain has TRBV6-5 and TRBJ2-1; possibly TRBD2 for D (7 bases). CDR3 size: 19 residues. The germline gives CDR1 MNHEY, CDR2 SVGAGI. Trimming stripped 2 bases from V and 0 bases from J, with 20 bases between. The DNA for the CDR3 is TGTGCCAGCAGTTACCCAGGGGCTCTGGGAGGGGGCTCCTACAATGAGCAGTTCTTC. Translating gives CASSYPGALGGGSYNEQFF.

The rearrangement links TRBV11-1 to TRBJ2-3, with D unresolved. The CDR3 covers 15 residues. CDR1 and CDR2 from the germline V gene are SGHAT and FQDESV (reference sequence). V lost 4 bases and J lost 5, with 16 bases in between. The CDR3 DNA sequence: TGTGCCAGCAGCTCCCCCCTGAAGAATGAAGATACGCAGTATTTT. It is translated as CASSSPLKNEDTQYF.

The chain recombines TRBV7-2 with TRBJ2-3; D gene ambiguous. The CDR3 has 14 amino acids. CDR1 is SGHTA, CDR2 FQGNSA, per germline. V lost 3 bases to trimming and J lost 0 bases, with 7 bases between them. The CDR3 here is CASSLTLSTDTQYF. DNA for the CDR3: TGTGCCAGCAGCTTGACACTTAGCACAGATACGCAGTATTTT.

This clonotype was counted only a few times. V usage is TRBV12-3 or TRBV12-4 and J usage is TRBJ1-2, with 10 nucleotides matching TRBD1. The CDR3 is 15 amino acids. The V and J ends lost 6 bases and 4 bases, in that order; junction bases with no gene match: 8. The DNA of the CDR3 is TGTGCCAGCAGGGCTGACAGGGGGCAGATCTATGGCTACACCTTC. This codes for CASRADRGQIYGYTF.

The chain joins TRBV9 to TRBJ2-1; TRBD2 matches at 11 bases. The V gene end was trimmed by 3 bases and the J gene end by 6 bases; junction bases not matched to a gene: 11. CDR1 and CDR2 (germline): SGDLS, YYNGEE. This CDR3 region has 17 residues. CDR3: CASSGTSGGRPGNEQFF. As DNA, the CDR3 is TGTGCCAGCAGCGGCACTAGCGGGGGCCGCCCGGGCAATGAGCAGTTCTTC.

The V and J genes are TRBV7-9 and TRBJ1-1; TRBD1 matches 9 bases. Germline V gives CDR1 SEHNR, CDR2 FQNEAQ (reference sequence). The CDR3 spans 15 residues. V lost 1 base and J lost 5; bases outside the gene matches: 5. This chain's CDR3 is CASSLVQGAWTEAFF. The CDR3 bases are TGTGCCAGCAGCTTAGTACAGGGGGCCTGGACTGAAGCTTTCTTT.

CDR3 bases: TGTGCCAGCAGCCAGCCCCCTGATCAGGGGACCCAGTACTTC. This codes for CASSQPPDQGTQYF. The chain links TRBV3-1 to TRBJ2-7, with a tentative D call TRBD1 (5 bases). The DNA end is more similar to TRBJ2-5, so the J call may be wrong. Germline CDR1 and CDR2: LGHDT and YNNKEL (reference sequence). The CDR3 length is 14 residues.

A few counts support this clonotype. The V and J genes are TRBV6-5 and TRBJ2-4; the D gene is possibly TRBD2 (6 bases). CDR3 length: 14 residues. The V and J ends lost 5 bases and 8 bases respectively, with 16 bases between them. The germline gives CDR1 MNHEY, CDR2 SVGAGI. In DNA, the CDR3 is TGTGCCAGCAGTGACGGCGGGACGGGAGACATTCAGTACTTC. Translating gives CASSDGGTGDIQYF.

V usage is TRBV6-2 or TRBV6-3 and J usage is TRBJ2-5; 7 bases fit TRBD1. With the DNA end fitting TRBJ2-7 better, the J assignment may be wrong. Germline lookup yields CDR1 MNHEY and CDR2 SVGEGT. The CDR3 loop spans 13 amino acids. CDR3 residues: CASSYATGNEQYF. Here the CDR3 DNA reads TGTGCCAGCAGTTACGCGACAGGGAACGAGCAGTACTTC.

This chain joins TRBV7-3 and TRBJ2-5; 8 bases fit TRBD2. Germline loops: CDR1 SGHTA, CDR2 FQGTGA. V shed 5 bases, J shed 2 bases, and the junction held 13 bases outside the gene matches. The CDR3 is made up of 17 amino acids. The CDR3 region has the DNA TGTGCCAGCAGCCTAAGGTCCAGCGGGGGTCGACAAGAGACCCAGTACTTC. Its translation: CASSLRSSGGRQETQYF.